The rows below give T cell receptor beta chains drawn from one sample of a study of early T cells in non-severe SARS-CoV-2 infection. MiXCR, run by TCRdb on the 5' RACE reads, gives a single entry per CDR3 protein. Seen here are some 40,000 distinct CDR3 sequences, 5% to 6% observed once, and the top ten hold around 27%. Sequencing was carried out using whole blood. The receptors here all came from an adult who was a healthcare worker with PCR-confirmed SARS-CoV-2 infection or an uninfected control (not recorded which). The CDR3 runs from the conserved cysteine through the conserved F or W. A D gene is named only where the DNA matches it firmly. The size field is filled for only some rows; it gives once, few, many or a size class.

J | size | V | D | CDR3 | DNA
TRBJ2-2 | many | TRBV20-1 | TRBD2 | CSARALAADTGELFF | TGCAGTGCTAGAGCGCTAGCGGCGGACACCGGGGAGCTGTTTTTT
TRBJ2-2 | . | TRBV12-3/TRBV12-4 | TRBD2 | CASSRAGGPINTGELFF | TGTGCCAGCAGCAGAGCGGGAGGCCCGATTAACACCGGGGAGCTGTTTTTT
TRBJ2-7 | many | TRBV20-1 | TRBD2 | CSARRLLAGDSYEQYF | TGCAGTGCGCGGCGGTTATTAGCGGGGGATTCCTACGAGCAGTACTTC
TRBJ2-5 | few | TRBV7-7 | . | CASSPHGNSVETQYF | TGTGCTAGCAGCCCTCACGGGAATAGCGTGGAGACCCAGTACTTC
TRBJ2-3 | many | TRBV28 | . | CASRIGPSGDTQYF | TGTGCCAGCAGGATAGGACCATCCGGGGATACGCAGTATTTT
TRBJ1-2 | . | TRBV6-6 | TRBD1 | CLTGGPHYGYTF | TGTCTCACAGGGGGGCCTCACTATGGCTACACCTTC
TRBJ1-6 | few | TRBV12-3/TRBV12-4 | . | CASSSRDNSPLHF | TGTGCCAGCAGTTCTAGGGATAATTCACCCCTCCACTTT
TRBJ2-1 | many | TRBV7-8 | TRBD1 | CASSLYRQGSYNEQFF | TGTGCCAGCAGCTTATACAGACAGGGGAGCTACAATGAGCAGTTCTTC
TRBJ2-7 | few | TRBV18 | . | CASSPLKSGEQYF | TGTGCCAGCTCACCATTGAAGAGCGGTGAGCAGTACTTC
TRBJ2-7 | many | TRBV7-9 | . | CASSPPGSIYEQYF | TGTGCCAGCAGCCCTCCCGGGAGTATCTACGAGCAGTACTTC
TRBJ2-3 | few | TRBV4-3 | . | CASSQKMWRTDTQYF | TGCGCCAGCAGCCAAAAAATGTGGCGAACAGATACGCAGTATTTT
TRBJ2-1 | few | TRBV7-6 | . | CASSLSRMSGTTRGYNEQFF | TGTGCCAGCAGCTTAAGCCGCATGAGCGGAACCACCCGGGGGTATAATGAGCAGTTCTTC
TRBJ2-7 | few | TRBV5-6 | TRBD2 | CASSFSGLYGQYF | TGTGCCAGCAGCTTTAGCGGGCTCTACGGGCAGTACTTC
TRBJ2-1 | many | TRBV6-2/TRBV6-3 | . | CASSYQNNEQFF | TGTGCCAGCAGTTACCAAAACAATGAGCAGTTCTTC
TRBJ2-7 | many | TRBV20-1 | . | CSVRGRASYEQYF | TGCAGTGTTAGGGGCCGAGCCTCCTACGAGCAGTACTTC
TRBJ1-1 | many | TRBV29-1 | . | CSGGTTLIQAFF | TGCAGCGGTGGGACGACTTTGATCCAAGCTTTCTTT
TRBJ2-7 | many | TRBV9 | TRBD2 | CASSPSGTSGSDEQYF | TGTGCCAGCAGCCCATCCGGGACTAGCGGGAGTGACGAGCAGTACTTC
TRBJ2-1 | . | TRBV7-9 | . | CASNGPRSYNEQFF | TGTGCCAGCAATGGGCCCCGCTCCTACAATGAGCAGTTCTTC
TRBJ2-3 | many | TRBV6-2/TRBV6-3 | . | CASSFTGRTQYF | TGTGCCAGCAGTTTCACAGGGAGAACGCAGTATTTT
TRBJ1-4 | . | TRBV7-2 | TRBD1 | CASSPDRGSEKLFF | TGTGCCAGCAGCCCGGACAGGGGAAGTGAAAAACTGTTTTTT
TRBJ2-2 | many | TRBV24-1 | . | CATGTGAAGELFF | TGTGCCACCGGGACGGGAGCAGCCGGGGAGCTGTTTTTT
TRBJ2-3 | many | TRBV18 | . | CASSPGLGADTQYF | TGTGCCAGCTCACCAGGTCTGGGCGCAGATACGCAGTATTTT
TRBJ2-3 | many | TRBV7-8 | . | CASSILPGPSTDTQYF | TGTGCCAGCAGCATCTTACCGGGGCCTTCCACAGATACGCAGTATTTT
TRBJ2-1 | many | TRBV5-1 | . | CASSLVGRARSGEQFF | TGCGCCAGCAGCTTGGTAGGTCGTGCCCGGAGCGGTGAGCAGTTCTTC
TRBJ2-7 | many | TRBV12-3/TRBV12-4 | TRBD1 | CASSPGTGSHEQYF | TGTGCCAGCAGTCCCGGGACAGGGTCCCACGAGCAGTACTTC
TRBJ2-7 | . | TRBV27 | TRBD1 | CASSRRDRADEQYF | TGTGCCAGCAGCCGCCGGGACAGGGCGGACGAGCAGTACTTC
TRBJ2-1 | . | TRBV18 | . | CASSPIAGQYNEQFF | TGTGCCAGCTCACCAATTGCGGGACAGTACAATGAGCAGTTCTTC
TRBJ2-3 | few | TRBV13 | . | CASSFGQNTDTQYF | TGTGCCAGCAGCTTCGGACAGAACACAGATACGCAGTATTTT
TRBJ1-1 | many | TRBV20-1 | . | CSARVGFMNTEAFF | TGCAGTGCTAGAGTGGGATTCATGAACACTGAAGCTTTCTTT